What follows are 8 T cell receptor beta chains derived from one specimen sequenced in a study of blood T cell repertoires in COVID-19. Repertoires were generated with immunoSEQ multiplex PCR, while TCRdb's copy carries only in-frame clones and drops some. The profile covers around 100,000 clones, with approximately 85% appearing a single time and under 8% taken by the ten largest. Sequencing used peripheral blood. These receptors came from a man aged 65 to 79 with acute or convalescent COVID-19.

The chain combines TRBV28 with TRBJ1-6; D remains unclear. The CDR3 spans 18 residues. Trimming stripped 2 bases from V and 0 bases from J, with 14 bases between. CDR1 and CDR2 from the germline V gene are MDHEN and SYDVKM. CDR3 DNA sequence: TGTGCCAGCAGTTTAGGGCCGATGGAAAGCTCCTATAATTCACCCCTCCACTTT. It yields the protein CASSLGPMESSYNSPLHF.

The chain has TRBV30 and TRBJ1-2; 9 positions agree with TRBD1. The germline CDR1 and CDR2 sequences are GTSNPN and SVGIG (reference sequence). Losses at the gene ends were 2 bases for V and 6 bases for J; bases not matched to a gene: 16. The CDR3 is made up of 17 amino acids. The CDR3 sequence: CAWSKRGTGLVGHGYTF. The DNA of the CDR3 is TGTGCCTGGAGTAAAAGGGGGACAGGGTTGGTTGGACATGGCTACACCTTC.

The chain joins TRBV5-1 to TRBJ2-3, with TRBD1 as a possible D gene (5 bases). V was trimmed by 4 bases and J by 2 bases, leaving 14 bases between them. Germline CDR1 is SGHRS and CDR2 is YFSETQ. The CDR3 has 15 residues. CDR3 loop: CASSRTTEYTDTQYF. The CDR3 DNA follows: TGCGCCAGCAGCCGAACGACAGAGTACACAGATACGCAGTATTTT.

This chain uses TRBV6-5 with TRBJ2-7; the D gene is possibly TRBD1 (5 bases). V was trimmed by 2 bases and J by 3 bases, leaving 14 bases between them. This CDR3 contains 15 residues. The V gene's germline CDR1 is MNHEY and CDR2 SVGAGI. CDR3 region: CASSYPQGGYYEQYF. As DNA, the CDR3 is TGTGCCAGCAGTTACCCGCAGGGTGGATACTACGAGCAGTACTTC.

The chain carries TRBV7-9 and TRBJ2-2, with D maybe TRBD1 (5 bases). The CDR3 spans 14 residues. Looked up from germline, CDR1 is SEHNR and CDR2 is FQNEAQ (reference sequence). V gave up 5 bases and J gave up 3 bases, with 10 bases separating them. CDR3 DNA sequence: TGTGCCAGCAGCGTAAAAGGGGACACCGGGGAGCTGTTTTTT. This translates into CASSVKGDTGELFF. The full variable domain, with the rest looked up from reference TRBV7-9 and TRBJ2-2, is DTGVSQNPRHKITKRGQNVTFRCDPISEHNRLYWYRQTLGQGPEFLTYFQNEAQLEKSRLLSDRFSAERPKGSFSTLEIQRTEQGDSAMYLCASSVKGDTGELFFGEGSRLTVL.

J is TRBJ2-1 and V is TRBV3-1 (or the pseudogene TRBV3-2); 10 positions match TRBD1. The CDR3 runs to 13 residues. With 3 bases clipped from V and 12 bases from J, the junction kept 5 bases outside the gene matches. Germline loops: CDR1 LGHDT, CDR2 YNNKEL (reference sequence). CDR3 DNA sequence: TGTGCCAGCAGCCAGGGACAGGGGTATGGGCAGTTCTTC. Amino acids: CASSQGQGYGQFF.

CDR3 loop: CASSPIGQGNTGELFF. In DNA, the CDR3 is TGTGCCAGCAGCCCAATTGGACAGGGGAACACCGGGGAGCTGTTTTTT. The V and J genes are TRBV7-2 and TRBJ2-2; 8 bases map to TRBD1. This CDR3 comprises 16 residues. Looked up from germline, CDR1 is SGHTA and CDR2 is FQGNSA. V shed 5 bases and J 1 base; nucleotides not matched to a gene: 6. Supplemented by reference TRBV7-2 and TRBJ2-2, the full variable domain reads GAGVSQSPSNKVTEKGKDVELRCDPISGHTALYWYRQSLGQGLEFLIYFQGNSAPDKSGLPSDRFSAERTGGSVSTLTIQRTQQEDSAVYLCASSPIGQGNTGELFFGEGSRLTVL.

V gene TRBV4-1 combines with J gene TRBJ2-5; D possibly corresponds to TRBD1 (5 bases). There are 15 residues in the CDR3. V dropped 1 base and J dropped 5 bases, with 14 bases sitting between them. Germline lookup yields CDR1 MGHRA and CDR2 YSYEKL. CDR3 sequence reads: CASSQVQVLEETQYF. The CDR3 nucleotides are TGCGCCAGCAGCCAAGTACAGGTTTTGGAGGAGACCCAGTACTTC.